This TCR beta chain was captured by sequencing in a study of cytomegalovirus exposure and HLA in healthy donors. Study findings and constraints: From TCR beta sequences, most subjects' HLA-A and HLA-B alleles were reportedly predicted accurately.

As for this clone: Antigen specificity is unknown.

This PCR relied on a set of 60 Vbeta primers and 13 Jbeta primers. Sequencing was performed with immunoSEQ multiplex PCR; in TCRdb, only in-frame clones are kept and a portion is missing. The specimen's table records around 150,000 clones. Trimming cost V 5 bases and J 2 bases; bases outside gene matches: 4. Germline CDR1 is LNHNV and CDR2 is YYDKDF (reference sequence). CDR3 length: 15 residues. The TCR sequence derives from a woman aged 55-70 years in good health and CMV-seronegative. The V gene is TRBV15, the J gene TRBJ2-1, with 9 bases fitting TRBD1. The source material was PBMCs. The CDR3 loop reads CATSPRQGAYNEQFF. The CDR3, as DNA: TGTGCCACCAGCCCCCGACAGGGGGCCTACAATGAGCAGTTCTTC.